This T cell receptor beta chain was obtained from a study of blood T cell repertoires in COVID-19. Background on the study: In each case, the material was cDNA or gDNA derived from T cells, B-cell-depleted T cells, or PBMCs.

V was trimmed by 4 bases and J by 2 bases, leaving 17 bases between them. From germline, CDR1 is LGHDT and CDR2 YNNKEL (reference sequence). This CDR3 is 16 amino acids long. Only in-frame clones appear in the TCRdb table, and some are missing; sequencing was by immunoSEQ multiplex PCR. The sample lists some 400,000 clones, around 84% occurring once. This clone was seen a few times. The chain uses TRBV3-1 (or the pseudogene TRBV3-2) and TRBJ1-1; D may be TRBD1 (5 bases). The source is a human donor with acute or convalescent COVID-19. The donor label of this sample is uncertain. The sequencing input was peripheral blood. As DNA, the CDR3 is TGTGCCAGCAGCCGATTGACAGTTGGGACTAACACTGAAGCTTTCTTT. This sequence encodes CASSRLTVGTNTEAFF.